This T cell receptor beta chain was found in a study of T cell responses to AZD1222 COVID-19 vaccine. Study observations and caveats: Repertoire sampling happened only post peak T cell response. The donors showed a predominance of white British ancestry and of females, with possible underestimation of clonal diversity.

The CDR3 spans 12 residues. Germline CDR1 MNHEY, CDR2 SVGAGI. Losses at the gene ends were 8 bases for V and 6 bases for J; bases not matched to a gene: 4. The repertoire was sequenced with immunoSEQ multiplex PCR; TCRdb's copy has only in-frame clones and lacks some. The sample includes some 140,000 clones, around nine tenths seen only once; the top ten take about 6%. This clone was detected only once. Its cognate antigen is unknown. Specimen: peripheral blood, collected on day 0 of AZD1222 vaccination. The source is an adult in good health. The chain employs TRBV6-5 and TRBJ1-2; 9 bases line up with TRBD1. The DNA for the CDR3 is TGTGCCAGCCGGACAGGGGTGCATGGCTACACCTTC. This encodes CASRTGVHGYTF.